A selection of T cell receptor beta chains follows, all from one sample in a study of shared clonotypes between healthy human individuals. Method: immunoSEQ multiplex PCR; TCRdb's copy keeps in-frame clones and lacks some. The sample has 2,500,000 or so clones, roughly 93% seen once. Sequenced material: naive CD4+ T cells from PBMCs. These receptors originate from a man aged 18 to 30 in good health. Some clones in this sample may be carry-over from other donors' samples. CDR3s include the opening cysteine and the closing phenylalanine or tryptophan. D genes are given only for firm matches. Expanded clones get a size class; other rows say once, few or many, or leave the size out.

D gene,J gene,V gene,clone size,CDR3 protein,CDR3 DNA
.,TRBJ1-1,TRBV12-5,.,CASGLEVGEAFF,TGTGCTAGTGGTTTGGAAGTCGGCGAAGCTTTCTTT
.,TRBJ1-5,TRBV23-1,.,CASSPPWVARDNQPQHF,TGCGCCAGCAGTCCCCCCTGGGTCGCGAGGGACAATCAGCCCCAGCATTTT
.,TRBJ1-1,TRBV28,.,CASSLQGTEAFF,TGTGCCAGCAGTTTACAGGGCACCGAAGCTTTCTTT
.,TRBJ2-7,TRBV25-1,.,CASSEYGNYEQYF,TGTGCCAGCAGTGAATATGGCAACTACGAGCAGTACTTC
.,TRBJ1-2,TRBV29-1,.,CSVVPGLGYGYTF,TGCAGCGTTGTCCCGGGTTTAGGGTATGGCTACACCTTC
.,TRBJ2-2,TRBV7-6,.,CASSQTEQNTGELFF,TGTGCCAGCAGCCAGACAGAACAGAACACCGGGGAGCTGTTTTTT
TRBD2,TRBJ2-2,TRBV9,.,CASSHSGSQSGELFF,TGTGCCAGCAGCCATAGCGGGAGTCAGTCCGGGGAGCTGTTTTTT
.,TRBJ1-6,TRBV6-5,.,CASSYTQGPAPLHF,TGTGCCAGCAGTTACACACAGGGTCCGGCACCCCTCCACTTT
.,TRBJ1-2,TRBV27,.,CASSFSPSGGGYTF,TGTGCCAGCAGTTTTTCACCCAGCGGGGGTGGCTACACCTTC
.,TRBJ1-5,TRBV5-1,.,CASSLEGPEAQHF,TGCGCCAGCAGCTTGGAAGGCCCTGAAGCCCAGCATTTT
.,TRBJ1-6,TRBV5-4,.,CASSLGQGNSPLHF,TGTGCCAGCAGCTTGGGTCAGGGGAACTCACCCCTCCACTTT
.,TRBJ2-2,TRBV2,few,CASSGDSGELFF,TGTGCCAGCAGTGGGGACTCCGGGGAGCTGTTTTTT
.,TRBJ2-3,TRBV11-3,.,CASSFRGTDTQYF,TGTGCCAGCAGCTTTAGGGGCACAGATACGCAGTATTTT
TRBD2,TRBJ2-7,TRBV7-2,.,CASSLELADYEQYF,TGTGCCAGCAGCTTAGAACTAGCGGATTACGAGCAGTACTTC
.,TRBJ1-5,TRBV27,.,CASSFSRSSNQPQHF,TGTGCCAGCAGTTTCTCGCGGTCTAGCAATCAGCCCCAGCATTTT
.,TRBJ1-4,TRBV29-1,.,CSVRLRFANEKLFF,TGCAGCGTTCGGCTTCGGTTTGCTAATGAAAAACTGTTTTTT
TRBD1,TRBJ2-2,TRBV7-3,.,CASSQRQGARTGELFF,TGTGCCAGCAGCCAAAGGCAGGGGGCGCGGACCGGGGAGCTGTTTTTT
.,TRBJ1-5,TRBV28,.,CASSYHRSPSNQPQHF,TGTGCCAGCAGTTACCACAGGAGCCCTAGCAATCAGCCCCAGCATTTT
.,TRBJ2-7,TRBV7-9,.,CASSRTLYEQYF,TGTGCCAGCAGCCGGACACTCTACGAGCAGTACTTC
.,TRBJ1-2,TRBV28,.,CASRAHYGYTF,TGTGCCAGCAGGGCCCACTATGGCTACACCTTC
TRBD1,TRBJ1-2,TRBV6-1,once,CASSRTGQGNYGYTF,TGTGCCAGCAGTAGAACCGGACAGGGTAACTATGGCTACACCTTC
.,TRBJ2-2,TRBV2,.,CASKWGAGTGELFF,TGTGCCAGCAAATGGGGCGCGGGCACCGGGGAGCTGTTTTTT
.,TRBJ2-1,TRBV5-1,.,CASSLGTVSGNEQFF,TGCGCCAGCAGCTTGGGGACCGTGTCTGGCAATGAGCAGTTCTTC
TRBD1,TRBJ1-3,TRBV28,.,CASTRGGDGLYF,TGTGCCAGCACCAGGGGGGGCGACGGTCTATATTTT
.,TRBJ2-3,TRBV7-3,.,CASPPKYAGQSTDTQYF,TGTGCCAGCCCCCCAAAATACGCAGGGCAAAGCACAGATACGCAGTATTTT
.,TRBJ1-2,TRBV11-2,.,CASSLAPGSGYTF,TGTGCCAGCAGCTTAGCCCCAGGGAGCGGCTACACCTTC
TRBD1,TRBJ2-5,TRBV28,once,CASCYRGKTQYF,TGTGCCAGCTGCTACAGGGGGAAGACCCAGTACTTC
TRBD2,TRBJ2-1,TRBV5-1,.,CASSQREGSNEQFF,TGCGCCAGCAGCCAGCGGGAGGGCTCGAATGAGCAGTTCTTC
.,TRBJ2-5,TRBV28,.,CASSRDRDQETQYF,TGTGCCAGCAGCCGGGACCGGGACCAAGAGACCCAGTACTTC
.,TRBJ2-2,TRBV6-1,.,CASSGLGGRNTGELFF,TGTGCCAGCAGTGGACTTGGAGGGAGGAACACCGGGGAGCTGTTTTTT
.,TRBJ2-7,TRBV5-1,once,CASSPGGTPKEQYF,TGCGCCAGCAGCCCAGGGGGGACCCCGAAGGAGCAGTACTTC
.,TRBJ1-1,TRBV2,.,CASSLEGMNTEAFF,TGTGCCAGCAGCTTGGAGGGGATGAACACTGAAGCTTTCTTT
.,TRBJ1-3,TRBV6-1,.,CASSRTSGGNTIYF,TGTGCCAGCTCGCGGACGAGCGGTGGAAACACCATATATTTT
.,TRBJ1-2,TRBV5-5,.,CASSLASFQYYYGYTF,TGTGCCAGCAGCTTGGCCAGTTTTCAATACTACTATGGCTACACCTTC
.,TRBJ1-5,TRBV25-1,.,CASGGGAGQPQHF,TGTGCCAGCGGCGGGGGGGCCGGTCAGCCCCAGCATTTT
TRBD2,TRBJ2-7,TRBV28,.,CASSKIAGKQYF,TGTGCCAGCAGTAAAATAGCGGGGAAGCAGTACTTC
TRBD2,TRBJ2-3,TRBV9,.,CASSVVLGGGTDTQYF,TGTGCCAGCAGCGTAGTGCTGGGAGGGGGCACAGATACGCAGTATTTT
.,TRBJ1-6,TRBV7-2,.,CASSLGGMTPLHF,TGTGCCAGCAGCTTGGGGGGCATGACACCCCTCCACTTT
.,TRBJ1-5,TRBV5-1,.,CASSPEPGNQPQHF,TGCGCCAGCAGCCCTGAGCCGGGCAATCAGCCCCAGCATTTT
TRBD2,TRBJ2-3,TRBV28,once,CASRPTSGRFTDTQYF,TGTGCCAGCAGACCTACTAGCGGGAGGTTCACAGATACGCAGTATTTT
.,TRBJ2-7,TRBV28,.,CASSFLLKSRETWHEQYF,TGTGCCAGCAGTTTTCTCCTCAAAAGTCGGGAAACATGGCACGAGCAGTACTTC
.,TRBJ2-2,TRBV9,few,CASSVFPGELFF,TGTGCCAGCAGCGTATTCCCCGGGGAGCTGTTTTTT
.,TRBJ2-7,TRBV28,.,CASNAPYEQYF,TGTGCCAGCAACGCTCCCTACGAGCAGTACTTC
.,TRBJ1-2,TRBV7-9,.,CASSLAQAGDPYGYTF,TGTGCCAGCAGCTTAGCGCAGGCAGGGGATCCCTATGGCTACACCTTC
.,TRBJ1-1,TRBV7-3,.,CASSLKGSNTEAFF,TGTGCCAGCAGCTTAAAGGGATCGAACACTGAAGCTTTCTTT
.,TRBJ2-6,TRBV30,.,CAWNGGPGANVLTF,TGTGCCTGGAATGGGGGGCCTGGGGCCAACGTCCTGACTTTC
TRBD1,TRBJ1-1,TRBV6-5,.,CASSSDRGDTEAFF,TGTGCCAGCAGTTCAGACAGGGGGGACACTGAAGCTTTCTTT
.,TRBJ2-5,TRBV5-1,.,CASSLAGLAMNPRETQYF,TGCGCCAGCAGCTTGGCCGGGCTAGCGATGAATCCTCGGGAGACCCAGTACTTC
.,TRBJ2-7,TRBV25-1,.,CASIKGGSYEQYF,TGTGCCAGCATTAAGGGCGGCAGCTACGAGCAGTACTTC
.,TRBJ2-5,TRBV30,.,CAWNTGIQETQYF,TGTGCCTGGAATACAGGGATCCAAGAGACCCAGTACTTC
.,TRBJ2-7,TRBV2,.,CASLLVSEQYF,TGTGCCAGCCTTCTAGTTAGCGAGCAGTACTTC
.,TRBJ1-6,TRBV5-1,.,CASSLSFDRTNSPLHF,TGCGCCAGCAGCTTGTCCTTCGACAGGACTAATTCACCCCTCCACTTT
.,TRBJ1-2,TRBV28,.,CASTPPPGGGYTF,TGTGCCAGCACGCCCCCCCCGGGGGGCGGCTACACCTTC
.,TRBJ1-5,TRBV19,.,CASRPRDGHQPQHF,TGTGCCAGTAGACCCCGGGACGGGCATCAGCCCCAGCATTTT
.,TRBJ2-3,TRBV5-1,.,CASSLVVGSTDTQYF,TGCGCCAGCAGCTTGGTAGTCGGGAGCACAGATACGCAGTATTTT
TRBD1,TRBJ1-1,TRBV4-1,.,CASSQDLAGGADEAFF,TGCGCCAGCAGCCAAGATTTGGCAGGGGGAGCTGATGAAGCTTTCTTT
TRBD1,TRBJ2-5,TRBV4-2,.,CASSQADREGGTQYF,TGTGCCAGCAGCCAAGCCGACAGGGAAGGGGGGACCCAGTACTTC
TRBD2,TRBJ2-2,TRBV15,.,CATSRDTSGIQELFF,TGTGCCACCAGCAGAGATACTAGCGGCATTCAAGAGCTGTTTTTT
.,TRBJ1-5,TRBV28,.,CASTPRESYQPQHF,TGTGCCAGCACACCCAGGGAGTCATATCAGCCCCAGCATTTT